Following are 25 T cell receptor beta chains from one sample sequenced in a study of cytomegalovirus exposure and HLA in healthy donors. PCR used 60 Vbeta primers and 13 Jbeta primers. Only in-frame clones appear in the TCRdb table, and some are missing; sequencing was by immunoSEQ multiplex PCR. The data show approximately 150,000 clones, roughly two thirds seen once. The source material was PBMCs. These receptors were collected from a woman under 40 in good health and CMV-seronegative.

This clone was seen more than once but under ten times. V gene TRBV11-3 combines with J gene TRBJ2-2; no clear D. Looked up from germline, CDR1 is SGHNT and CDR2 is YENEEA. V was pared by 5 bases and J by 5 bases, with 9 bases between. The CDR3 totals 13 residues. The CDR3 DNA reads as TGTGCCAGCAGCCGGCGGCGGACCGGGGAGCTGTTTTTT. It encodes CASSRRRTGELFF.

This rearrangement joins TRBV6-1 to TRBJ2-1; 10 bases are a match to TRBD1. The germline V gene encodes CDR1 MNHNS and CDR2 SASEGT. This CDR3 is built from 16 residues. J gave up 8 bases and V 2 bases, and 9 bases lay outside the gene matches. The CDR3 DNA follows: TGTGCCAGCAGTGAAACCCCCGGGACAGGGGAGGATGAGCAGTTCTTC. Amino acid sequence: CASSETPGTGEDEQFF.

This chain joins TRBV6-1 and TRBJ1-4, with 10 bases lining up with TRBD1. Losses at the gene ends were 8 bases for V and 7 bases for J; bases not matched to a gene: 4. CDR3 length equals 13 residues. The V gene's germline CDR1 is MNHNS and CDR2 SASEGT. The CDR3 region has the DNA TGTGCCAGCCTTGGACAGGGGGGTGAAAAACTGTTTTTT. This codes for CASLGQGGEKLFF.

This clone turned up a few times. This chain links TRBV28 with TRBJ2-7, with TRBD1 identical over 11 bases. In germline, CDR1 is MDHEN, CDR2 SYDVKM. Losses at the gene ends were 6 bases for V and 4 bases for J; bases not matched to a gene: 5. The CDR3 runs 14 residues. DNA for the CDR3: TGTGCCAGCAGCCCCGGGACAGGGGGATACGAGCAGTACTTC. This gives the protein CASSPGTGGYEQYF.

The J gene is TRBJ2-7, the V gene TRBV14; 9 bases match TRBD1. The CDR3 is 15 amino acids. V lost 2 bases, J lost 2 bases, and 4 bases stayed unmatched. The V gene's germline CDR1 is SGHDN and CDR2 FVKESK. CDR3 in amino acids: CASSQLGQGPYEQYF. The CDR3 bases are TGTGCCAGCAGCCAATTGGGACAGGGCCCCTACGAGCAGTACTTC.

The rearrangement uses TRBV25-1 and TRBJ2-1; the match to TRBD2 covers 11 bases. There are 16 residues in the CDR3. CDR1 and CDR2 from the germline V gene are MGHDK and SYGVNS. V was pared by 3 bases and J by 5 bases, with 6 bases of the junction left unmatched. DNA of the CDR3: TGTGCCAGCAGTGAGGGAGTAGCGGGAGGGGACAATGAGCAGTTCTTC. The encoded protein is CASSEGVAGGDNEQFF.

The chain is built from TRBV2 and TRBJ1-4; 7 bases map to TRBD1. The germline V gene has CDR1 SNHLY and CDR2 FYNNEI. The trim removed 4 bases at V and 3 bases at J, leaving 5 bases unmatched. The CDR3 runs to 15 residues. This CDR3 reads CASSAQGMPNEKLFF. The CDR3 DNA follows: TGTGCCAGCAGTGCACAGGGGATGCCTAATGAAAAACTGTTTTTT.

CDR3 sequence reads: CASSNVADTYEQYF. The CDR3 DNA follows: TGTGCCAGTTCAAACGTAGCGGACACCTACGAGCAGTACTTC. The chain carries TRBV19 and TRBJ2-7; D may be TRBD2 (6 bases). V lost 8 bases and J 2 bases, leaving 16 bases between the germline ends. CDR1 and CDR2 from the germline V gene are LNHDA and SQIVND (reference sequence). The CDR3 loop spans 14 amino acids.

Concerning this clone: The conserved phenylalanine or tryptophan is not found at the CDR3 terminus, so this likely reflects a read error. The gene calls are TRBV5-6 and TRBJ1-2; D uncertain. Germline values: CDR1 SGHDT, CDR2 YYEEEE. V was pared by 5 bases and J by 0 bases, with 8 bases between. The CDR3 loop spans 13 amino acids. The DNA for the CDR3 is TGTGCCAGCAGTTTCAGAACTAACTATGGCTACACCCTC. This codes for CASSFRTNYGYTL.

This clone was found a few times. The chain combines TRBV2 with TRBJ2-1; D perhaps matches TRBD2 (5 bases). Germline V gene data show CDR1 as SNHLY and CDR2 as FYNNEI. V shed 6 bases and J shed 5 bases, with 17 bases lying between them. This CDR3 region has 15 residues. The CDR3 DNA follows: TGTGCCAGCAGGGCGGTGGCGGGCGGCCACAATGAGCAGTTCTTC. It yields the protein CASRAVAGGHNEQFF.

This clone was seen only a few times. The chain couples TRBV14 to TRBJ1-6, with a possible D match to TRBD1 (5 bases). Trimming took off 1 base at V and 7 bases at J, with 11 bases between the two ends. CDR1 is SGHDN and CDR2 is FVKESK in the germline V gene. The CDR3 extends over 15 amino acids. The CDR3 here is CASSQVGAVNSPLHF. CDR3 coding DNA: TGTGCCAGCAGCCAAGTAGGGGCGGTGAATTCACCCCTCCACTTT.

The table lists this clone with a few counts. The CDR3 loop is CASSFSGQGETQYF. In DNA, the CDR3 is TGTGCCAGCAGCTTTTCCGGACAGGGAGAGACCCAGTACTTC. The chain carries TRBV7-9 and TRBJ2-5, with 8 bases fitting TRBD1. In germline, CDR1 is SEHNR, CDR2 FQNEAQ (reference sequence). Germline trimming cut 3 bases from V and 4 bases from J; bases unmatched to any gene: 4. CDR3 length: 14 residues.

The chain uses TRBV7-9 and TRBJ1-3; D not certain. Germline CDR1 reads SEHNR; CDR2 reads FQNEAQ (reference sequence). This CDR3 has 14 residues. The ends were cut back, 1 base at V and 8 bases at J, with 12 bases in the middle. The chain's CDR3 is CASSLEAGFDTIYF. CDR3 DNA: TGTGCCAGCAGCTTAGAGGCCGGGTTTGACACCATATATTTT.

A few counts support this clone. V gene TRBV2 combines with J gene TRBJ1-6; 8 bases match TRBD1. Germline CDR1 reads SNHLY; CDR2 reads FYNNEI. The CDR3 covers 15 residues. The ends lost 6 bases at V and 8 bases at J; junction bases unmatched: 9. CDR3 sequence: CASRPRGQADSPLHF. The CDR3 DNA is TGTGCCAGCAGACCGCGGGGACAGGCAGATTCACCCCTCCACTTT.

V gene TRBV9 combines with J gene TRBJ1-2; D is uncertain. V lost 2 bases and J 8 bases, leaving 10 bases between the germline ends. The CDR3 has 12 amino acids. In germline, CDR1 is SGDLS, CDR2 YYNGEE. CDR3 nucleotide sequence: TGTGCCAGCAGCGTCCCAGCAGGAGGCTACACCTTC. It specifies CASSVPAGGYTF.

The rearrangement uses TRBV28 and TRBJ2-7, with a tentative D call TRBD2 (6 bases). CDR1 and CDR2 from the germline V gene are MDHEN and SYDVKM. The CDR3 runs to 14 residues. V lost 6 bases and J lost 6, with 18 bases in between. CDR3 nucleotides: TGTGCCAGCAGACTGACGGGAGCAGCCGGCGAGCAGTACTTC. Its protein product is CASRLTGAAGEQYF.

This clone was detected ten times or more. The rearrangement uses TRBV28 and TRBJ1-5, with 8 positions matching TRBD1. From germline, CDR1 is MDHEN and CDR2 SYDVKM. The CDR3 runs 15 residues. The V and J ends lost 5 bases and 5 bases, in that order; junction bases with no gene match: 8. For the CDR3, the DNA is TGTGCCAGCAGTCAAGGACAGGGACGTCATCAGCCCCAGCATTTT. This codes for CASSQGQGRHQPQHF.

The chain joins TRBV4-1 to TRBJ1-1; unclear D gene. Looked up from germline, CDR1 is MGHRA and CDR2 is YSYEKL. The CDR3 has 12 amino acids. The V and J ends lost 2 bases and 11 bases respectively, with 12 bases between them. CDR3 loop: CASSQFPGGAFF. The CDR3 DNA reads TGCGCCAGCAGCCAATTTCCCGGAGGGGCTTTCTTT.

The gene calls are TRBV19 and TRBJ2-3; TRBD2 matches 7 bases. Germline lookup yields CDR1 LNHDA and CDR2 SQIVND (reference sequence). V was clipped by 3 bases and J by 7 bases; unmatched bases: 10. CDR3 size: 15 residues. CDR3 DNA: TGTGCCAGTAGTATGTCGGGGGGAGTGAGGCATACGCAGTATTTT. This translates into CASSMSGGVRHTQYF. The whole variable domain, filled in from reference TRBV19 and TRBJ2-3, reads DGGITQSPKYLFRKEGQNVTLSCEQNLNHDAMYWYRQDPGQGLRLIYYSQIVNDFQKGDIAEGYSVSREKKESFPLTVTSAQKNPTAFYLCASSMSGGVRHTQYFGPGTRLTVL.

The chain is built from TRBV30 and TRBJ2-7, with D possibly being TRBD1 (5 bases). This CDR3 has 13 residues. Germline loops: CDR1 GTSNPN, CDR2 SVGIG (reference sequence). V was cut by 2 bases and J by 5 bases, with 13 bases left in between. This CDR3 is CAWSIGRENEQYF. The CDR3 nucleotides read TGTGCCTGGAGTATCGGCAGGGAAAACGAGCAGTACTTC.

V gene TRBV4-3 combines with J gene TRBJ2-1; D may be TRBD2 (5 bases). CDR1 LGHNA and CDR2 YSLEER come from the germline V gene. The CDR3 consists of 15 residues. Trimming took 4 bases from V and 2 from J, leaving 12 bases between them. The CDR3 DNA sequence: TGCGCCAGCAGCCTGGACTCAGACCCCTACAATGAGCAGTTCTTC. Translation: CASSLDSDPYNEQFF.

The J gene is TRBJ1-5, the V gene TRBV2; D is unclear. This CDR3 is built from 12 residues. The V end lost 5 bases, the J end lost 9 bases, and 11 bases lay between the germline ends. Germline CDR1 and CDR2: SNHLY and FYNNEI. CDR3 region: CASSKGGGPQHF. The CDR3 DNA is TGTGCCAGCAGTAAGGGCGGAGGGCCCCAGCATTTT.

The chain is built from TRBV12-5 and TRBJ1-1; D is uncertain. Germline V gives CDR1 LGHNT, CDR2 FRNRAP. The CDR3 length is 18 residues. V was pared by 0 bases and J by 2 bases, with 19 bases between. CDR3 nucleotides: TGTGCTAGTGGTTTGGTAATCTCGGTCCTTGCCTCTAACACTGAAGCTTTCTTT. As protein: CASGLVISVLASNTEAFF.

This chain joins TRBV5-1 and TRBJ2-7; D is possibly TRBD1 (6 bases). The CDR3 is made up of 16 amino acids. Looked up from germline, CDR1 is SGHRS and CDR2 is YFSETQ. The ends were cut back, 3 bases at V and 6 bases at J, with 22 bases in the middle. DNA of the CDR3: TGCGCCAGCAGCTCCTCGGGTGGGGGCTCGTTCGGCGAGCAGTACTTC. This codes for CASSSSGGGSFGEQYF.

The gene calls are TRBV7-6 and TRBJ2-2; D unresolved. Germline V gene data show CDR1 as SGHVS and CDR2 as FNYEAQ. Deletions cut 8 bases from V and 6 bases from J, with 7 bases between. CDR3 length: 11 residues. CDR3 sequence: CASVSPGELFF. CDR3 bases: TGTGCCAGCGTATCCCCCGGGGAGCTGTTTTTT.